This T cell receptor (beta chain) came from a study of T cells in tuberculosis. Measured with immunoSEQ multiplex PCR; TCRdb has only the in-frame clones, and not every one. The sample yields 85,000 to 100,000 clones, roughly 88% seen once. After thawing and overnight rest, PBMC were stained with GMM-loaded CD1B tetramer, viability dye and anti-CD3 for sorting. C32 glucose monomycolate from Rhodococcus equi was loaded onto the CD1B tetramers. With V trimmed by 5 bases and J by 2 bases, 0 bases remained unmatched. This CDR3 region has 13 residues. CDR1 is GTSNPN and CDR2 is SVGIG in the germline V gene (reference sequence).

Sequencing was carried out using CD1b-GMM tetramer-negative cells sorted from PBMCs. The source of this sequence is an adult woman with latent tuberculosis. This rearrangement joins TRBV30 to TRBJ1-4; 9 positions match TRBD1. CDR3 DNA: TGTGCCTGGGGGACAGGGACTAATGAAAAACTGTTTTTT. Protein: CAWGTGTNEKLFF.